This TCR beta chain was identified in a study of early T cells in non-severe SARS-CoV-2 infection. In this sample, this clonotype turned up many times. Trimming took 8 bases from V and 6 from J, leaving 18 bases between them. In germline, CDR1 is MNHEY, CDR2 SVGAGI. CDR3 length: 14 amino acids. Unique molecular identifiers (one per individual cDNA molecule) were attached. TCRdb reprocessed the 5' RACE reads via MiXCR and lists one record per CDR3 protein. This sample carries around 98,000 distinct CDR3 sequences, approximately 10% of them seen once, and the ten largest clones take roughly 4.9%. The chain couples TRBV6-5 to TRBJ2-3; TRBD1 or TRBD2 may be the D gene (5 bases each). The sample comprised whole blood. The receptor's source is an adult who was a healthcare worker with PCR-confirmed SARS-CoV-2 infection or an uninfected control (not recorded which). CDR3 in amino acids: CASRSPRGVDTQYF. As DNA, the CDR3 is TGTGCCAGCCGCTCTCCACGAGGGGTGGATACGCAGTATTTT.